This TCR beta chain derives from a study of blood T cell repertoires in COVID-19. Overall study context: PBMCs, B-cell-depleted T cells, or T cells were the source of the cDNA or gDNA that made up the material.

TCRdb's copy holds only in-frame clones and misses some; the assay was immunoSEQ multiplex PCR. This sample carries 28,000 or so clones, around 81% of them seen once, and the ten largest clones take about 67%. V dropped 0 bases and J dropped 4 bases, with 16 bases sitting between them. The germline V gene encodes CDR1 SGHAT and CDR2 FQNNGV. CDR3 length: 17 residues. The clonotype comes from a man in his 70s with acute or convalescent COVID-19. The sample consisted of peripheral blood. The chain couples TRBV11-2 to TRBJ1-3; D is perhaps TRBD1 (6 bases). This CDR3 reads CASSLEGQGRRGNTIYF. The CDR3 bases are TGTGCCAGCAGCTTAGAGGGCCAGGGGAGAAGAGGAAACACCATATATTTT. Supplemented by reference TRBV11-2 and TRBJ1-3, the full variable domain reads EAGVAQSPRYKIIEKRQSVAFWCNPISGHATLYWYQQILGQGPKLLIQFQNNGVVDDSQLPKDRFSAERLKGVDSTLKIQPAKLEDSAVYLCASSLEGQGRRGNTIYFGEGSWLTVV.